Sequencing of this T cell receptor (beta chain) was carried out in a study of T cell changes during pregnancy in multiple sclerosis. Method: immunoSEQ multiplex PCR; TCRdb's copy keeps in-frame clones and lacks some. The sample holds 55,000 to 70,000 clones, 75% to 90% seen once. The CDR3 covers 14 residues. V shed 4 bases and J shed 5 bases, with 15 bases lying between them. From germline, CDR1 is SGHNT and CDR2 YYREEE (reference sequence). The receptor's source is a female donor with multiple sclerosis, enrolled in a pregnancy study. The V gene is TRBV5-4, the J gene TRBJ2-5; D is perhaps TRBD1 (7 bases). Sequenced material: peripheral blood, taken after pregnancy. In DNA, the CDR3 is TGTGCCAGCAGCCTGGCAGGGGGGATGGAGACCCAGTACTTC. Translated, it gives CASSLAGGMETQYF. The full variable domain, rest sourced from reference TRBV5-4 and TRBJ2-5, is ETGVTQSPTHLIKTRGQQVTLRCSSQSGHNTVSWYQQALGQGPQFIFQYYREEENGRGNFPPRFSGLQFPNYSSELNVNALELDDSALYLCASSLAGGMETQYFGPGTRLLVL.